This T cell receptor (beta chain) was retrieved from a study of T cells after yellow fever vaccination. CDR3 length: 16 residues. Germline lookup yields CDR1 SGHRS and CDR2 YFSETQ. Trimming took 4 bases from V and 6 from J, leaving 19 bases between them. A single record per CDR3 protein comes from TCRdb applying MiXCR to the 5' RACE reads. The repertoire holds about 96,000 distinct CDR3 sequences, with 8% to 10% as singletons. The origin of this receptor is a man between 18 and 29 years old who received the YFV17D yellow fever vaccine. The J gene is TRBJ2-2, the V gene TRBV5-1; the D gene is possibly TRBD2 (5 bases). This material consisted of CD8+ T cells not binding an NS4B(214-222) dextramer, sorted from PBMCs, taken roughly 15 days after the first yellow fever vaccination. In DNA form, the CDR3 reads TGCGCCAGCAGCGCGGCGGGCCCGACGGCGCCCGGGGAGCTGTTTTTT. Its protein is CASSAAGPTAPGELFF.